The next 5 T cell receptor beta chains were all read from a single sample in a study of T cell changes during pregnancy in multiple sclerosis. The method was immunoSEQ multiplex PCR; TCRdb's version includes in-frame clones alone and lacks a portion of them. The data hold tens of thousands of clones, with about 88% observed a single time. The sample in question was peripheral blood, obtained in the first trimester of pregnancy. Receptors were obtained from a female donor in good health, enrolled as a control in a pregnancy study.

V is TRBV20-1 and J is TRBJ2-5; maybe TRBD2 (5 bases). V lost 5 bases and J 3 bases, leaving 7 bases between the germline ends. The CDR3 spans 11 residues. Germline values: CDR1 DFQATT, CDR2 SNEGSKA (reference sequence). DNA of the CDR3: TGCAGTGCTCGGACTGAAGAGACCCAGTACTTC. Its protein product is CSARTEETQYF.

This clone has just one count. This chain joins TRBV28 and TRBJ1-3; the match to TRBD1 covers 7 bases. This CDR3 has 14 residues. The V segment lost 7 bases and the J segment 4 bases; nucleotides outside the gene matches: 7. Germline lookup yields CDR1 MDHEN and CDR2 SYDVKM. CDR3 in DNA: TGTGCCAGCACCCACAGGGGAATAGGAAACACCATATATTTT. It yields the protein CASTHRGIGNTIYF.

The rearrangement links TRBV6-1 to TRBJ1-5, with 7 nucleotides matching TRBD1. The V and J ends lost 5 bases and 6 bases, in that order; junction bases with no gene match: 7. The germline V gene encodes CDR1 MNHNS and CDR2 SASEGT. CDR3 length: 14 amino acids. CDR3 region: CASSLTGMGQPQHF. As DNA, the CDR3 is TGTGCCAGCAGTCTGACAGGGATGGGTCAGCCCCAGCATTTT.

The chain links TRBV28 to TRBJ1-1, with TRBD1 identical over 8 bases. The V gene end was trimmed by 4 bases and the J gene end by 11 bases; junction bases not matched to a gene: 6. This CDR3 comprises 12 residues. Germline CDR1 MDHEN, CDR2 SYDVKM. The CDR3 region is CASSSNRGEAFF. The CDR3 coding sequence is TGTGCCAGCAGTTCCAACAGGGGGGAGGCTTTCTTT.

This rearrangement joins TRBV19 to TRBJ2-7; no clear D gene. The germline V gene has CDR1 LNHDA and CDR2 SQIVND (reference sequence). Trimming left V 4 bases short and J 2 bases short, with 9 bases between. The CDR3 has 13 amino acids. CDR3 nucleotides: TGTGCCAGTAGTAGAGAGGCCACCTACGAGCAGTACTTC. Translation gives CASSREATYEQYF.